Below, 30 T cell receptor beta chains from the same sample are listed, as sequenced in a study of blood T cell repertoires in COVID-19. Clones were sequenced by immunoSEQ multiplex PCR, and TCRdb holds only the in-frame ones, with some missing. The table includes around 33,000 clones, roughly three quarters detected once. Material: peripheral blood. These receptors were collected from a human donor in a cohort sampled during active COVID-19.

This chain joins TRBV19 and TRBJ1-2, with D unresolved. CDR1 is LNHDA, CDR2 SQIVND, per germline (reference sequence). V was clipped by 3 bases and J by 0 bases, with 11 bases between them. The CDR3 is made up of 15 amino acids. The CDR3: CASSMSRLANYGYTF. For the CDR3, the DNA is TGTGCCAGTAGTATGTCCCGGCTAGCTAACTATGGCTACACCTTC.

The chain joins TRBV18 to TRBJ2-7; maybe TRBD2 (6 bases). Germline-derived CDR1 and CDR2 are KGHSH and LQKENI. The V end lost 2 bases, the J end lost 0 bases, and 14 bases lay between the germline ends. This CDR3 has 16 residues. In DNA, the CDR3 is TGTGCCAGCTCACCAACCGGAGGGGTTGCCTCCTACGAGCAGTACTTC. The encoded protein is CASSPTGGVASYEQYF.

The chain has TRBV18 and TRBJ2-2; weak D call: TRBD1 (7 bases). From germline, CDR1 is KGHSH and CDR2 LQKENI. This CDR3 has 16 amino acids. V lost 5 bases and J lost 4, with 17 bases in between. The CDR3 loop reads CASSSRGVTSTGELFF. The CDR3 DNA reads TGTGCCAGCTCATCCAGGGGGGTGACGAGCACCGGGGAGCTGTTTTTT. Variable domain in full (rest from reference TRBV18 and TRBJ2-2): NAGVMQNPRHLVRRRGQEARLRCSPMKGHSHVYWYRQLPEEGLKFMVYLQKENIIDESGMPKERFSAEFPKEGPSILRIQQVVRGDSAAYFCASSSRGVTSTGELFFGEGSRLTVL.

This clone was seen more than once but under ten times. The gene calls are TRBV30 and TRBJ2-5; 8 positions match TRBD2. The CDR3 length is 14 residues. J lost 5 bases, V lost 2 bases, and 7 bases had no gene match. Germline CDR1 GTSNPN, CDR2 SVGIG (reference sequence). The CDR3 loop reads CAWSPGGARETQYF. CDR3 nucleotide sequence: TGTGCCTGGAGTCCCGGGGGGGCTCGGGAGACCCAGTACTTC.

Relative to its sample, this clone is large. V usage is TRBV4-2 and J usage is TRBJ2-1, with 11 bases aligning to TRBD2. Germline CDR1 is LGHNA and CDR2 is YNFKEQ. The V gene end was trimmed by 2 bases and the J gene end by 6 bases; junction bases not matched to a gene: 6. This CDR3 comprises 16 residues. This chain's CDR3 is CASSQSTSGDLNEQFF. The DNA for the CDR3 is TGTGCCAGCAGCCAATCGACTAGCGGGGACCTCAATGAGCAGTTCTTC.

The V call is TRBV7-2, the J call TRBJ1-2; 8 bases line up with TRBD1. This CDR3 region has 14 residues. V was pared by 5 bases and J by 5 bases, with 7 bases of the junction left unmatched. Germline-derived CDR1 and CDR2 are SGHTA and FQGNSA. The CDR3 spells CASSVGTGRYGYTF. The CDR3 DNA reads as TGTGCCAGCAGCGTCGGGACAGGTCGATATGGCTACACCTTC.

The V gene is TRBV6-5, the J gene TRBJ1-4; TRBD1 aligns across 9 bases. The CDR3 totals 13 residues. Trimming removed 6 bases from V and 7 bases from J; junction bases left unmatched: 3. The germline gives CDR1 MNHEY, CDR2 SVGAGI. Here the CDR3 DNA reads TGTGCCAGCAGCCCGGACAGGGGTGAAAAACTGTTTTTT. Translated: CASSPDRGEKLFF.

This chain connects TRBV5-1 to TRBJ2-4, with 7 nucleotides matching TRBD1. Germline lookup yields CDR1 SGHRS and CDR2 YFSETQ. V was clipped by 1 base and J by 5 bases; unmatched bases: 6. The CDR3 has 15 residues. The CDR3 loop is CASSLSLGGQNIQYF. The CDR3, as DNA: TGCGCCAGCAGCTTGAGTTTAGGGGGCCAAAACATTCAGTACTTC.

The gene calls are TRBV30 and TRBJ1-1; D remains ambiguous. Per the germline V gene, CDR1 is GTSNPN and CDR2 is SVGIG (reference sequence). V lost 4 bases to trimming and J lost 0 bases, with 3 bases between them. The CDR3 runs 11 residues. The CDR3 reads CAWIMNTEAFF. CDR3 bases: TGTGCCTGGATTATGAACACTGAAGCTTTCTTT.

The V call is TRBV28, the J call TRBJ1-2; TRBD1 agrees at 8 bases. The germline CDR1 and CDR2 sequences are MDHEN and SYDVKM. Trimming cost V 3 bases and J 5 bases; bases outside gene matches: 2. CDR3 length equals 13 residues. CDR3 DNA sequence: TGTGCCAGCAGTTTTCGACAGGGGTATGGCTACACCTTC. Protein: CASSFRQGYGYTF.

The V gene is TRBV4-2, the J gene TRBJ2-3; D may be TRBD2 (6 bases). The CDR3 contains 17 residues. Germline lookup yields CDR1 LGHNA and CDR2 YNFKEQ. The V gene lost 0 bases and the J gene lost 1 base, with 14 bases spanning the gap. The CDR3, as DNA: TGTGCCAGCAGCCAAGATCCACGGGGGTTTGGCACAGATACGCAGTATTTT. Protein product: CASSQDPRGFGTDTQYF.

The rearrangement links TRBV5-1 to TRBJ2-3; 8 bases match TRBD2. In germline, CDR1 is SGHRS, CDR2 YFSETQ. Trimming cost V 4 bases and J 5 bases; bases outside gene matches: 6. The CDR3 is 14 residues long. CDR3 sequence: CASSTGLGIDTQYF. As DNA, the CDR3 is TGCGCCAGCAGCACGGGACTAGGTATAGATACGCAGTATTTT.

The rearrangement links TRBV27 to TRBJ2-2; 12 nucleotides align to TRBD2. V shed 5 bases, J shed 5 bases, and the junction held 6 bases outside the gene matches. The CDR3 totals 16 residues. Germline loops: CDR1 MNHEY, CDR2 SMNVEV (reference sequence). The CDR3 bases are TGTGCCAGCAGTGCGACTAGCGGGAGTAAAACCGGGGAGCTGTTTTTT. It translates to CASSATSGSKTGELFF.

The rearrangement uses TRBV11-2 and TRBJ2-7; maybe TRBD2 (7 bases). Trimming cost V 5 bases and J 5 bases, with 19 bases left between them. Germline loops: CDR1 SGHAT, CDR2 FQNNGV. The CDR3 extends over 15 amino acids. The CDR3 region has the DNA TGTGCCAGCAGCACTAGGGGGGGGGATAGGGACGAGCAGTACTTC. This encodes CASSTRGGDRDEQYF.

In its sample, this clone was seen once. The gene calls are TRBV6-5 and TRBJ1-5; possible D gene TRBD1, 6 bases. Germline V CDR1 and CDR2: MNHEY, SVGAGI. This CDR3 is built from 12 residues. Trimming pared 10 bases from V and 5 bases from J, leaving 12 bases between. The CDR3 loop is CAIRTAYQPQHF. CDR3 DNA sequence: TGTGCCATCAGGACAGCTTATCAGCCCCAGCATTTT.

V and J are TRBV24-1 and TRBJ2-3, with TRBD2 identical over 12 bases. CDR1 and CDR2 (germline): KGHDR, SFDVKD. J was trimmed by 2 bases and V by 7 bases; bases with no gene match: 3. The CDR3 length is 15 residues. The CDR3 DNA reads TGTGCCACCAGCCTAGCGGGGGGGTCCACAGATACGCAGTATTTT. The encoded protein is CATSLAGGSTDTQYF.

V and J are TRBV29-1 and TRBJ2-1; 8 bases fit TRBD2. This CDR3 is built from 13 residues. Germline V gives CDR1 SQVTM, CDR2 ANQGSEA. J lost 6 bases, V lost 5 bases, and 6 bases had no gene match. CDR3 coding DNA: TGCAGCGTTCTTAGCGGGGAACGCAATGAGCAGTTCTTC. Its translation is CSVLSGERNEQFF.

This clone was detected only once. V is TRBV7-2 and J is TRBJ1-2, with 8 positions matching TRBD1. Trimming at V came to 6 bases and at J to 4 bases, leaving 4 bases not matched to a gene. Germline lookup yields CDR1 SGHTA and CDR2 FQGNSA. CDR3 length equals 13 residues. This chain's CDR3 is CASRDRVRYGYTF. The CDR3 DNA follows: TGTGCCAGCAGGGACAGGGTCCGCTATGGCTACACCTTC. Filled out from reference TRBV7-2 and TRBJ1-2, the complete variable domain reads GAGVSQSPSNKVTEKGKDVELRCDPISGHTALYWYRQSLGQGLEFLIYFQGNSAPDKSGLPSDRFSAERTGGSVSTLTIQRTQQEDSAVYLCASRDRVRYGYTFGSGTRLTVV.

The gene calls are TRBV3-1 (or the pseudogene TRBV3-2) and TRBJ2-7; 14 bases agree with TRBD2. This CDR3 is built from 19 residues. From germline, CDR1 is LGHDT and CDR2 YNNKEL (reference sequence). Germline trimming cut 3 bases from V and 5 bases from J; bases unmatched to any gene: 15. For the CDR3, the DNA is TGTGCCAGCAGCCATTCCCCCACCGGGACTAGCGGGAGCTTGAACGAGCAGTACTTC. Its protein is CASSHSPTGTSGSLNEQYF.

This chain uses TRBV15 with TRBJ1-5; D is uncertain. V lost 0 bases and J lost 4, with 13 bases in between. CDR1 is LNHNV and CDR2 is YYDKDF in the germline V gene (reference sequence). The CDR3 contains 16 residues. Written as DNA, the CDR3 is TGTGCCACCAGCAGAGAGTCGGGCAGGAGGAATCAGCCCCAGCATTTT. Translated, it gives CATSRESGRRNQPQHF.

CDR3 coding DNA: TGTGCCAGCAGCCAAGGAAGGGGGACTAACTATGGCTACACCTTC. It yields the protein CASSQGRGTNYGYTF. The rearrangement uses TRBV3-1 (or the pseudogene TRBV3-2) and TRBJ1-2; weak D call: TRBD1 (6 bases). The V gene's germline CDR1 is LGHDT and CDR2 YNNKEL (reference sequence). Trimming removed 1 base at V and 0 bases at J, with 9 bases between. This CDR3 contains 15 residues.

CDR3 nucleotides: TGTGCCAGCAGCCAAGGCGGACAGGGGATCCACAATCAGCCCCAGCATTTT. This gives the protein CASSQGGQGIHNQPQHF. The chain links TRBV4-2 to TRBJ1-5; TRBD1 matches 9 bases. V lost 1 base and J lost 3; bases outside the gene matches: 7. Germline CDR1 LGHNA, CDR2 YNFKEQ. CDR3 size: 17 residues.

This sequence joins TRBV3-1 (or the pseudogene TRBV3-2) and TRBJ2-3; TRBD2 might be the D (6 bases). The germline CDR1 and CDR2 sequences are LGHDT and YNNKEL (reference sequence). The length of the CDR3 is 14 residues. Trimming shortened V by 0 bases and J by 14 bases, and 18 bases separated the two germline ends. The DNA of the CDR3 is TGTGCCAGCAGCCAAGATTCCACCCGGGACTCCGGGTATTTT. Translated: CASSQDSTRDSGYF.

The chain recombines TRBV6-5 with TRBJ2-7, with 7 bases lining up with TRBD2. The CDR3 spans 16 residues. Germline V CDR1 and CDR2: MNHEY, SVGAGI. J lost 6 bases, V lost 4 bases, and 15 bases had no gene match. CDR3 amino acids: CASSSNPLAGVSEQYF. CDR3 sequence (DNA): TGTGCCAGCAGTTCCAACCCTCTGGCGGGGGTATCCGAGCAGTACTTC.

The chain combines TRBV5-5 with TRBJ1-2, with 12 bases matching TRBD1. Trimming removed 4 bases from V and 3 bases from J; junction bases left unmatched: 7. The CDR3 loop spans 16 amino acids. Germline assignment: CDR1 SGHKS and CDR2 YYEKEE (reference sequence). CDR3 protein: CASSAGQGAVDYGYTF. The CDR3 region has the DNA TGTGCCAGCAGCGCGGGACAGGGGGCGGTGGACTATGGCTACACCTTC.

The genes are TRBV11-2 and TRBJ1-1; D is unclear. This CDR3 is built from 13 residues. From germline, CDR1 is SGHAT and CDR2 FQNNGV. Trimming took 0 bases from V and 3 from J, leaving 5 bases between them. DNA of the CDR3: TGTGCCAGCAGCTTAGAGAGCTACACTGAAGCTTTCTTT. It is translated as CASSLESYTEAFF. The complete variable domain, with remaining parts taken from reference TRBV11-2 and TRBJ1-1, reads EAGVAQSPRYKIIEKRQSVAFWCNPISGHATLYWYQQILGQGPKLLIQFQNNGVVDDSQLPKDRFSAERLKGVDSTLKIQPAKLEDSAVYLCASSLESYTEAFFGQGTRLTVV.

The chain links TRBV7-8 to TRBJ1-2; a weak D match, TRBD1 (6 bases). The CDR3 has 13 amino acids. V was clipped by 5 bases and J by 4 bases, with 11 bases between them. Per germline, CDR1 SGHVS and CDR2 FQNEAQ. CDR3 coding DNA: TGTGCCAGCAGCCAAACGACAGGCTATGGCTACACCTTC. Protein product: CASSQTTGYGYTF.

Written as DNA, the CDR3 is TGTGCCAGCAGCCCGTATAGGGGGCTGACTGAAGCTTTCTTT. This codes for CASSPYRGLTEAFF. The chain employs TRBV7-6 and TRBJ1-1; 7 nucleotides align to TRBD1. The V and J ends lost 5 bases and 5 bases, in that order; junction bases with no gene match: 8. This CDR3 has 14 residues. Germline V lookup: CDR1 SGHVS, CDR2 FNYEAQ.

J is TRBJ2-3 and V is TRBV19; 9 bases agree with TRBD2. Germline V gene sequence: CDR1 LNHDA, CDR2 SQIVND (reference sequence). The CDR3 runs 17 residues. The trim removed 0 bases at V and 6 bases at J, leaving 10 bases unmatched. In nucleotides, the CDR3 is TGTGCCAGTAGTATAGATCTCGCGCGGCGGGGGGGGGATACGCAGTATTTT. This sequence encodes CASSIDLARRGGDTQYF. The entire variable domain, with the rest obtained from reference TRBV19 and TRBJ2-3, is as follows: DGGITQSPKYLFRKEGQNVTLSCEQNLNHDAMYWYRQDPGQGLRLIYYSQIVNDFQKGDIAEGYSVSREKKESFPLTVTSAQKNPTAFYLCASSIDLARRGGDTQYFGPGTRLTVL.

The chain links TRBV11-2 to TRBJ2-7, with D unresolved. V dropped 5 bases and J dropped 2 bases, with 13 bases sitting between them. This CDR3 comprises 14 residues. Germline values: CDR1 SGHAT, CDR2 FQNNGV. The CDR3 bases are TGTGCCAGCAGCGGAAGCAACAGTCCCTACGAGCAGTACTTC. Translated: CASSGSNSPYEQYF.